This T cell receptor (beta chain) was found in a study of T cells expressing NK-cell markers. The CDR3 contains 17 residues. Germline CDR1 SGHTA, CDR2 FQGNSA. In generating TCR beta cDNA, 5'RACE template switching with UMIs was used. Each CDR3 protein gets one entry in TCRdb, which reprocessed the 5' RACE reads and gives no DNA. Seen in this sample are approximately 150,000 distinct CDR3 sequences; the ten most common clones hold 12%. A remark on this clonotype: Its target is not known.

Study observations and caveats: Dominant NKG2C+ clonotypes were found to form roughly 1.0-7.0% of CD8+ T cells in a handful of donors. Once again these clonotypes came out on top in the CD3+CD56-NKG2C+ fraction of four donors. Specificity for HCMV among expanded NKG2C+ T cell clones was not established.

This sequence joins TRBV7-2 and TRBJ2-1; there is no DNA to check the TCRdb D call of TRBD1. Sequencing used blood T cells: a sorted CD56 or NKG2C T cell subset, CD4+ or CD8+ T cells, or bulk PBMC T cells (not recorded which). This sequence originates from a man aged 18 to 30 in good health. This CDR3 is CASSQEMTGGWFNEQFF.